One sample yielded the 21 T cell receptor beta chains listed below, sequenced in a study of T cells in Graves' hyperthyroidism and ophthalmopathy. Researchers amplified the TCR beta CDR3 regions from RNA transcripts. The TCR CDR3 was amplified in a first-round RT-PCR using the HTBI primer set. TCRdb re-derived calls from the multiplex PCR reads in MiXCR, one entry per CDR3 protein. Among hundreds of thousands of distinct CDR3 sequences listed, 14% were seen once. The sample was blood. The source is a woman aged 18-29 years with Graves' hyperthyroidism.

This clonotype was seen at least ten times. This sequence joins TRBV6-1 and TRBJ2-2, with D unclear. This CDR3 has 12 residues. Per germline, CDR1 MNHNS and CDR2 SASEGT. V lost 6 bases, J lost 4 bases, and 6 bases lay in between. The CDR3 sequence: CASSAPTGELFF. CDR3 in DNA: TGTGCCAGCAGCGCCCCCACCGGGGAGCTGTTTTTT.

The J gene is TRBJ2-5, the V gene TRBV7-3, with D maybe TRBD2 (6 bases). Germline V gives CDR1 SGHTA, CDR2 FQGTGA. Trimming stripped 3 bases from V and 5 bases from J, with 19 bases between. CDR3 size: 16 residues. In DNA, the CDR3 is TGTGCCAGCAGCTTCTTCTTAGCGGAATTCAACGAGACCCAGTACTTC. This gives the protein CASSFFLAEFNETQYF.

The chain has TRBV5-1 and TRBJ1-3; no clear D gene. Looked up from germline, CDR1 is SGHRS and CDR2 is YFSETQ. CDR3 length equals 15 residues. The V and J ends lost 4 bases and 4 bases respectively, with 15 bases between them. The CDR3 DNA reads TGCGCCAGCAGCGAGGACGACTTTCGGGGAAACACCATATATTTT. Protein product: CASSEDDFRGNTIYF.

This clonotype was counted only a few times. The rearrangement links TRBV5-4 to TRBJ2-7; 9 nucleotides align to TRBD1. The V gene's germline CDR1 is SGHNT and CDR2 YYREEE (reference sequence). CDR3 length: 14 amino acids. V shed 2 bases and J 7 bases; nucleotides not matched to a gene: 7. The CDR3 spells CASSFGDRAGEQYF. The CDR3 nucleotides read TGTGCCAGCAGCTTCGGGGACAGGGCGGGTGAGCAGTACTTC.

In its sample, this clonotype was seen many times. This chain links TRBV2 with TRBJ1-2; no reliable D call. Germline values: CDR1 SNHLY, CDR2 FYNNEI. The CDR3 is 13 amino acids. The V end lost 8 bases, the J end lost 4 bases, and 14 bases lay between the germline ends. This CDR3 is CASWGLKGYGYTF. In DNA, the CDR3 is TGTGCCAGCTGGGGTCTAAAGGGCTATGGCTACACCTTC.

The chain joins TRBV20-1 to TRBJ2-7; D is possibly TRBD2 (5 bases). Trimming pared 2 bases from V and 2 bases from J, leaving 16 bases between. CDR1 DFQATT and CDR2 SNEGSKA come from the germline V gene (reference sequence). The CDR3 length is 15 residues. For the CDR3, the DNA is TGCAGTGCTAGATACTTCCGGGGAGAAGCCTACGAGCAGTACTTC. Protein product: CSARYFRGEAYEQYF.

This clonotype was detected ten times or more. This rearrangement joins TRBV7-8 to TRBJ2-7, with TRBD2 matching over 12 bases. The V and J ends lost 5 bases and 2 bases, in that order; junction bases with no gene match: 4. The length of the CDR3 is 15 residues. Germline loops: CDR1 SGHVS, CDR2 FQNEAQ. The CDR3 here is CASSPGLAGPYEQYF. CDR3 in DNA: TGTGCCAGCAGCCCAGGACTAGCGGGACCCTACGAGCAGTACTTC.

This clonotype was picked up many times. This chain links TRBV7-2 with TRBJ2-3; D might be TRBD1 or TRBD2, each matching 5 bases. From germline, CDR1 is SGHTA and CDR2 FQGNSA. Trimming stripped 7 bases from V and 2 bases from J, with 19 bases between. The CDR3 sequence is 16 residues long. CDR3 protein: CASTPRDGTATDTQYF. The CDR3, as DNA: TGTGCCAGCACCCCGAGGGACGGGACGGCCACAGATACGCAGTATTTT.

Note on this clonotype: A much larger clone lies one base from this, so it may be a read error. The V and J genes are TRBV18 and TRBJ2-4; D gene ambiguous. The CDR3 is made up of 13 amino acids. In germline, CDR1 is KGHSH, CDR2 LQKENI. The CDR3 is CANSLTETNIQYF. The CDR3 nucleotides are TGTGCCAACTCACTAACAGAGACAAACATTCAGTACTTC.

The chain has TRBV7-3 and TRBJ1-2, with TRBD1 as a possible D gene (5 bases). The V gene lost 4 bases and the J gene lost 7 bases, with 13 bases spanning the gap. The V gene's germline CDR1 is SGHTA and CDR2 FQGTGA. The length of the CDR3 is 13 residues. CDR3: CASSSGANGGYTF. As DNA, the CDR3 is TGTGCCAGCAGCTCCGGGGCAAACGGTGGCTACACCTTC.

This clonotype was seen ten or more times. This rearrangement joins TRBV27 to TRBJ1-2, with 8 positions matching TRBD1. The V gene's germline CDR1 is MNHEY and CDR2 SMNVEV (reference sequence). This CDR3 has 15 residues. Trimming took 5 bases from V and 3 from J; bases not matched to a gene: 8. The CDR3, as DNA: TGTGCCAGCAGTCTAAATTCAGGGGGCGACTATGGCTACACCTTC. Its translation: CASSLNSGGDYGYTF.

The genes are TRBV20-1 and TRBJ2-1; 9 bases match TRBD2. The germline gives CDR1 DFQATT, CDR2 SNEGSKA (reference sequence). V gave up 6 bases and J gave up 3 bases; unmatched junction bases: 9. The CDR3 is 15 amino acids. CDR3 loop: CSAPVAGGGYNEQFF. DNA for the CDR3: TGCAGTGCACCTGTGGCGGGGGGGGGCTACAATGAGCAGTTCTTC.

This clonotype was counted between two and nine times. This sequence joins TRBV3-1 and TRBJ2-7, with D perhaps matching TRBD1 (7 bases). V shed 1 base and J shed 3 bases, with 13 bases lying between them. The V gene's germline CDR1 is LGHDT and CDR2 YNNKEL (reference sequence). The CDR3 is 15 amino acids. The CDR3 here is CASSQVAGGGYEQYF. For the CDR3, the DNA is TGTGCCAGCAGCCAAGTTGCAGGGGGAGGCTACGAGCAGTACTTC.

This clonotype was seen repeatedly, ten times or more. V gene TRBV11-3 combines with J gene TRBJ2-5; D call uncertain. CDR1 is SGHNT and CDR2 is YENEEA in the germline V gene. The CDR3 has 14 amino acids. Trimming removed 1 base at V and 2 bases at J, with 8 bases between. The CDR3 coding sequence is TGTGCCAGCAGCTTAGGTCAGAGTCAAGAGACCCAGTACTTC. Encoded protein: CASSLGQSQETQYF.

Notes on this clonotype: A read error may explain this, as a much larger clone is one base away. The chain is built from TRBV6-1 and TRBJ2-3; 7 bases are shared with TRBD2. Germline V CDR1 and CDR2: MNHNS, SASEGT. Trimming took 3 bases from V and 4 from J; bases not matched to a gene: 7. The CDR3 is 15 residues long. The CDR3 loop is CASSDTSAHADTQYF. The CDR3 coding sequence is TGTGCCAGCAGTGATACTAGCGCCCACGCAGATACGCAGTATTTT.

This clonotype came up a few times. The junction shows a germline mismatch at one end, possibly a read error. The chain links TRBV10-3 to TRBJ1-1; 7 bases line up with TRBD1. This CDR3 has 13 residues. The germline V gene has CDR1 ENHRY and CDR2 SYGVKD. Written as DNA, the CDR3 is TGTGCCATGAGTGCGAAGACAGGGACTGAAGCTTTCTTT. Protein: CAMSAKTGTEAFF.

This clonotype was counted only a few times. The rearrangement joins TRBV6-1 to TRBJ1-5, with D uncertain. V dropped 0 bases and J dropped 11 bases, with 20 bases sitting between them. Germline V gives CDR1 MNHNS, CDR2 SASEGT. The CDR3 sequence is 16 residues long. The CDR3 DNA sequence: TGTGCCAGCAGTGAAGCGCACCCATTAGCTCGGCAGTCCCAGCATTTT. This codes for CASSEAHPLARQSQHF.

The V call is TRBV24-1, the J call TRBJ2-1; TRBD1 matches at 9 bases. Germline V gene lookup returns CDR1 KGHDR and CDR2 SFDVKD. CDR3 length: 15 residues. With V trimmed by 4 bases and J by 7 bases, 7 bases remained unmatched. The CDR3 sequence is CATSDLQGARNEQFF. The CDR3 nucleotides read TGTGCCACCAGTGACCTACAGGGGGCGCGGAATGAGCAGTTCTTC.

The rearrangement joins TRBV30 to TRBJ2-7, with 9 bases that match TRBD1. The V gene end was trimmed by 0 bases and the J gene end by 0 bases; junction bases not matched to a gene: 3. Germline assignment: CDR1 GTSNPN and CDR2 SVGIG (reference sequence). The CDR3 runs 15 residues. The CDR3 spells CAWSVGTGPSYEQYF. The CDR3 coding sequence is TGTGCCTGGAGTGTAGGGACAGGGCCCTCCTACGAGCAGTACTTC. Looking up the rest from reference TRBV30 and TRBJ2-7 gives the full variable domain: SQTIHQWPATLVQPVGSPLSLECTVEGTSNPNLYWYRQAAGRGLQLLFYSVGIGQISSEVPQNLSASRPQDRQFILSSKKLLLSDSGFYLCAWSVGTGPSYEQYFGPGTRLTVT.

This clonotype was seen a handful of times. This sequence joins TRBV6-5 and TRBJ2-7; 7 nucleotides match TRBD1. V shed 4 bases, J shed 3 bases, and the junction held 6 bases outside the gene matches. Germline V lookup: CDR1 MNHEY, CDR2 SVGAGI. This CDR3 contains 14 residues. The CDR3: CASSSMTGLYEQYF. CDR3 bases: TGTGCCAGCAGTTCCATGACAGGGCTCTACGAGCAGTACTTC.

The rearrangement joins TRBV18 to TRBJ2-7; weak D call: TRBD2 (6 bases). Germline V gene lookup returns CDR1 KGHSH and CDR2 LQKENI. V was trimmed by 6 bases and J by 6 bases, leaving 12 bases between them. The CDR3 consists of 12 residues. The CDR3 coding sequence is TGTGCCAGCTCTCCGTACGGGGGCGAGCAGTACTTC. This codes for CASSPYGGEQYF.